This T cell receptor (beta chain) was obtained from a study of T cells in women clearing cervical HPV infection. Overall study context: Case blood was drawn when the lesion was first found; control blood after infection became undetectable.

Germline V lookup: CDR1 SGHRS, CDR2 YFSETQ. The CDR3 is 16 residues long. J was trimmed by 3 bases and V by 4 bases; bases with no gene match: 6. Sequencing was performed with immunoSEQ multiplex PCR; in TCRdb, only in-frame clones are kept and a portion is missing. The table lists roughly 35,000 clones. About this clone: As yet, its antigen is unknown. The read falls 3 residues short of the CDR3 end, and the missing part is taken from the germline J gene.

General study points: CIN3+ cases had significantly higher TCR richness than controls; evenness did not differ.

The genes are TRBV5-1 and TRBJ2-1, with 11 bases lining up with TRBD2. The receptor's source is a woman aged 18-70 years with a cervical HPV16 infection that either progressed to CIN3+ or cleared (not recorded which). Sequencing was performed on blood buffy coat. Partial CDR3 DNA: TGCGCCAGCAGCGCGCTGACTAGCGGGGACTACAATGAG. Amino acids: CASSALTSGDYNE. The whole CDR3 region reads CASSALTSGDYNEQFF.